These T cell receptor beta chains were read from a single sample in a study of cytomegalovirus exposure and HLA in healthy donors. Profiling relied on immunoSEQ multiplex PCR, and the TCRdb table lists in-frame clones only, not all of them. The sample shows about 180,000 clones, over 65% of them seen only once. What was sequenced was PBMCs. The receptors derive from a man between 18 and 29 years old in good health and CMV-seronegative. Each CDR3 is given with its conserved first and last residue. Fields, in order: D gene, V gene, CDR3 protein. The D gene is left open where the match is weak.

D gene: TRBD1; V gene: TRBV7-2; CDR3 protein: CASSRGQVNYGYTF
D gene: TRBD1; V gene: TRBV27; CDR3 protein: CASSLRTGREAFF
D gene: -; V gene: TRBV7-9; CDR3 protein: CASSSWGGQIEKLFF
D gene: -; V gene: TRBV4-3; CDR3 protein: CASSQALAVGGGGLEETQYF
D gene: TRBD1; V gene: TRBV7-2; CDR3 protein: CASSLRGQGLSPLHF
D gene: -; V gene: TRBV7-9; CDR3 protein: CASSRGNNEQFF
D gene: -; V gene: TRBV4-3; CDR3 protein: CASSQVAGPGYGYTF
D gene: TRBD1; V gene: TRBV6-6; CDR3 protein: CASSTGTGVETQYF
D gene: TRBD1; V gene: TRBV5-1; CDR3 protein: CASSFPGGNNEQFF
D gene: -; V gene: TRBV5-1; CDR3 protein: CASSLVPGTQETQYF
D gene: TRBD2; V gene: TRBV9; CDR3 protein: CASSAPTSGRAAGETQYF
D gene: TRBD1; V gene: TRBV5-1; CDR3 protein: CASSMERIDRVVDTGELFF
D gene: -; V gene: TRBV10-3; CDR3 protein: CAIGAASGTYGYTF
D gene: TRBD2; V gene: TRBV27; CDR3 protein: CASSLSLAGPYLYEQYF
D gene: TRBD2; V gene: TRBV7-3; CDR3 protein: CASSFSGGLSNTGELFF
D gene: -; V gene: TRBV7-2; CDR3 protein: CASSPQSQASSRTQYF
D gene: -; V gene: TRBV6-6; CDR3 protein: CASSPGETDTQYF
D gene: TRBD2; V gene: TRBV30; CDR3 protein: CAWSGLAGPYEQYF
D gene: -; V gene: TRBV30; CDR3 protein: CAWGGGGINEKLFF
D gene: -; V gene: TRBV5-4; CDR3 protein: CASSLPGQTLYGYTF
D gene: -; V gene: TRBV7-9; CDR3 protein: CASSLLDPYGYTF
D gene: -; V gene: TRBV19; CDR3 protein: CASKGADTQYF
D gene: -; V gene: TRBV18; CDR3 protein: CASSPPPGGNTEAFF
D gene: TRBD1; V gene: TRBV7-3; CDR3 protein: CASSLDRGTEAFF
D gene: TRBD1; V gene: TRBV2; CDR3 protein: CASSEGPADRGYGKLFF
D gene: TRBD2; V gene: TRBV6-5; CDR3 protein: CASSYVAGGKETQYF
D gene: TRBD1; V gene: TRBV4-3; CDR3 protein: CASSPRQGDGLFF
D gene: TRBD1; V gene: TRBV7-9; CDR3 protein: CASSPTGGVTF
D gene: -; V gene: TRBV10-2; CDR3 protein: CASSERGGEQYF
D gene: TRBD2; V gene: TRBV11-3; CDR3 protein: CASSFRTSGRTDTQYF
D gene: -; V gene: TRBV5-1; CDR3 protein: CASSSYPGTPNTEAFF
D gene: TRBD2; V gene: TRBV14; CDR3 protein: CASSQEPLAGNQETQYF
D gene: -; V gene: TRBV19; CDR3 protein: CASSPLQTAYNYGYTF
D gene: TRBD1; V gene: TRBV14; CDR3 protein: CASSQYRGQVEQYF
D gene: -; V gene: TRBV6-1; CDR3 protein: CASGGYTEAFF
D gene: -; V gene: TRBV5-1; CDR3 protein: CASSHPRRVNEQFF
D gene: TRBD1; V gene: TRBV15; CDR3 protein: CATKRLAGTGSAANYGYTF
D gene: TRBD1; V gene: TRBV7-2; CDR3 protein: CASSGRDRGLGEQFF
D gene: -; V gene: TRBV7-8; CDR3 protein: CASSLQGTNYGYTF
D gene: TRBD2; V gene: TRBV7-9; CDR3 protein: CASSSSTSGGPRPNEQFF
D gene: TRBD1; V gene: TRBV7-8; CDR3 protein: CASSLEMETGDNEQFF
D gene: TRBD1; V gene: TRBV5-1; CDR3 protein: CASSWTLRQGTYEQYF
D gene: -; V gene: TRBV7-9; CDR3 protein: CASSPAGTLNYGYTF
D gene: -; V gene: TRBV7-2; CDR3 protein: CASSLARDSYEQYF
D gene: TRBD2; V gene: TRBV11-3; CDR3 protein: CASSFGWTSGRRETQYF
D gene: TRBD1; V gene: TRBV13; CDR3 protein: CASSSGQGVGEQYF
D gene: -; V gene: TRBV4-2; CDR3 protein: CASSQTDGNSYEQYF
D gene: TRBD1; V gene: TRBV5-6; CDR3 protein: CASSFKDRGASEAFF
D gene: TRBD1; V gene: TRBV19; CDR3 protein: CASTDRAGQPQHF
D gene: TRBD2; V gene: TRBV27; CDR3 protein: CASSLPLVAGAPTGELFF
D gene: TRBD1; V gene: TRBV28; CDR3 protein: CASSPRVGQGSYGYTF
D gene: TRBD2; V gene: TRBV4-3; CDR3 protein: CASSQDFSPGTSGGQGDTQYF
D gene: TRBD2; V gene: TRBV6-1; CDR3 protein: CASSDYPGGNTYNEQFF